Each of the 18 T cell receptor beta chains below was sequenced from the same sample in a study of Ad26.COV2.S vaccination and SARS-CoV-2 variants (dated by TCRdb to the early 2020s). Libraries were made using the immunoSEQ multiplex PCR assay. The table comes from immuneACCESS by way of TCRdb, which keeps in-frame sequences with V and J called. Part of the clones is missing from these tables; in studies checked, under half for an unresolved V gene and the rest for unknown reasons. The sample data list about 460,000 clones, and 80% to 90% of these were observed just once. The ten largest clones represent under 2% of the sample. In the paper's terms, the treatment or condition label means: about 20 received Ad26.COV2.S at low or high dose, single or two shots; about 5 received placebo; per-sample allocation not given. Repertoires of vaccine and placebo recipients were sequenced from samples collected on day 63 after the first injection.

The sequences come from peripheral blood, collected in a trial of Ad26.COV2.S vaccine versus placebo. The receptor set was obtained from a person between 18 and 60 years old who received the Ad26.COV2.S COVID-19 vaccine or a placebo.

The gene calls are TRBV3-1 (or the pseudogene TRBV3-2) and TRBJ1-5; 9 bases map to TRBD1. Germline trimming cut 4 bases from V and 3 bases from J; bases unmatched to any gene: 10. The CDR3 is 17 residues long. CDR1 is LGHDT and CDR2 is YNNKEL in the germline V gene (reference sequence). Here the CDR3 DNA reads TGTGCCAGCAGCCCCGGGACAGGGAGGTATATCAATCAGCCCCAGCATTTT. Protein sequence: CASSPGTGRYINQPQHF.

The V gene is TRBV11-2, the J gene TRBJ1-1; 9 bases line up with TRBD1. From germline, CDR1 is SGHAT and CDR2 FQNNGV. The V and J ends lost 6 bases and 1 base, in that order; junction bases with no gene match: 12. This CDR3 comprises 17 residues. CDR3 DNA: TGTGCCAGCAGAATACAGGGGGCTCGAACCGCGAACACTGAAGCTTTCTTT. Its protein is CASRIQGARTANTEAFF. The whole variable domain, filled in from reference TRBV11-2 and TRBJ1-1, reads EAGVAQSPRYKIIEKRQSVAFWCNPISGHATLYWYQQILGQGPKLLIQFQNNGVVDDSQLPKDRFSAERLKGVDSTLKIQPAKLEDSAVYLCASRIQGARTANTEAFFGQGTRLTVV.

This chain joins TRBV6-5 and TRBJ1-4, with D tentatively TRBD1 (5 bases). The CDR3 contains 15 residues. V dropped 3 bases and J dropped 8 bases, with 16 bases sitting between them. Per germline, CDR1 MNHEY and CDR2 SVGAGI. CDR3 bases: TGTGCCAGCAGTTATGGGGGTAGGGCTTACGAAAAACTGTTTTTT. The encoded protein is CASSYGGRAYEKLFF.

This clone has more than one count but fewer than ten. Other DNA variants within this sample encode the same CDR3. V gene TRBV29-1 combines with J gene TRBJ1-1; no reliable D call. The ends were cut back, 0 bases at V and 1 base at J, with 9 bases in the middle. This CDR3 spans 14 amino acids. CDR1 is SQVTM, CDR2 ANQGSEA, per germline. The CDR3 protein is CSVEDLLGNTEAFF. The DNA for the CDR3 is TGCAGCGTTGAAGATCTTCTGGGGAACACTGAAGCTTTCTTT.

This clone was seen only a few times. J is TRBJ2-2 and V is TRBV28, with a tentative D call TRBD2 (6 bases). V gave up 1 base and J gave up 1 base, with 10 bases separating them. Germline V CDR1 and CDR2: MDHEN, SYDVKM. The CDR3 is 16 residues long. The CDR3 coding sequence is TGTGCCAGCAGTTTATCAAAAGCGGGGAACACCGGGGAGCTGTTTTTT. Translating it yields CASSLSKAGNTGELFF.

This chain connects TRBV11-3 to TRBJ2-1, with TRBD2 matching 7 bases. From germline, CDR1 is SGHNT and CDR2 YENEEA. The CDR3 has 15 amino acids. V lost 1 base to trimming and J lost 1 base; unmatched junction nucleotides: 1. The CDR3 region is CASSLAGGSYNEQFF. In DNA form, the CDR3 reads TGTGCCAGCAGCTTAGCGGGAGGATCCTACAATGAGCAGTTCTTC.

The chain joins TRBV3-1 (or the pseudogene TRBV3-2) to TRBJ2-2; a possible D gene is TRBD2 (6 bases). V was shortened by 1 base and J by 1 base, with 16 bases between the two germline ends. This CDR3 spans 18 amino acids. The germline V gene has CDR1 LGHDT and CDR2 YNNKEL (reference sequence). CDR3 region: CASSQAGLAPKNTGELFF. The CDR3 bases are TGTGCCAGCAGCCAAGCGGGCCTAGCGCCGAAGAACACCGGGGAGCTGTTTTTT.

The chain joins TRBV3-1 (or the pseudogene TRBV3-2) to TRBJ2-1; D possibly corresponds to TRBD2 (6 bases). The CDR3 length is 12 residues. Germline V gene lookup returns CDR1 LGHDT and CDR2 YNNKEL (reference sequence). Trimming cost V 6 bases and J 6 bases, with 9 bases left between them. CDR3 protein: CASSNSGNEQFF. For the CDR3, the DNA is TGTGCCAGCAGTAATAGCGGCAATGAGCAGTTCTTC.

This chain connects TRBV7-2 to TRBJ1-2, with D uncertain. The V gene lost 0 bases and the J gene lost 5 bases, with 7 bases spanning the gap. The CDR3 extends over 13 amino acids. Germline assignment: CDR1 SGHTA and CDR2 FQGNSA. CDR3 amino acids: CASSLALSYGYTF. The CDR3 coding sequence is TGTGCCAGCAGCTTAGCGCTTAGTTATGGCTACACCTTC.

The table lists this clone with a few counts. V gene TRBV11-2 combines with J gene TRBJ2-7; no firm D call. Germline CDR1 SGHAT, CDR2 FQNNGV. Between the trimmed V and J ends, which lost 1 base and 6 bases, there was a span of 7 bases. This CDR3 is built from 12 residues. CDR3 residues: CASSLVLSEQYF. The CDR3 DNA reads TGTGCCAGCAGCTTAGTTTTGAGCGAGCAGTACTTC.

The count of this clone is one. CDR3 nucleotide sequence: TGCGCCAGCAGCTGGGAAGGCAGTTTGAACACTGAAGCTTTCTTT. Its translation is CASSWEGSLNTEAFF. The chain joins TRBV5-1 to TRBJ1-1; D is unclear. Germline lookup yields CDR1 SGHRS and CDR2 YFSETQ. The germline V and J ends were trimmed by 3 bases and 0 bases, with 12 bases remaining between them. The CDR3 totals 15 residues.

The chain is built from TRBV4-2 and TRBJ2-7; D unresolved. Germline CDR1 is LGHNA and CDR2 is YNFKEQ. This CDR3 has 13 amino acids. V shed 4 bases and J shed 1 base, with 8 bases lying between them. CDR3 bases: TGTGCCAGCAGCCCGCAAGGTTCCTACGAGCAGTACTTC. Protein sequence: CASSPQGSYEQYF.

V and J are TRBV28 and TRBJ2-5; D might be TRBD2 (6 bases). Looked up from germline, CDR1 is MDHEN and CDR2 is SYDVKM. This CDR3 has 13 amino acids. The V end lost 2 bases, the J end lost 5 bases, and 9 bases lay between the germline ends. DNA for the CDR3: TGTGCCAGCAGTTTAGGGGAGGACGAGACCCAGTACTTC. It specifies CASSLGEDETQYF.

This clone appeared once. The chain combines TRBV13 with TRBJ1-4; D not resolved. The CDR3 length is 13 residues. V was pared by 0 bases and J by 7 bases, with 6 bases between. CDR1 is PRHDT, CDR2 FYEKMQ, per germline (reference sequence). The CDR3 DNA follows: TGTGCCAGCAGCTTAGGTTTACCTGAAAAACTGTTTTTT. Translated: CASSLGLPEKLFF.

Only a few counts were recorded for this clone. V is TRBV5-1 and J is TRBJ2-7; unclear D gene. CDR3 length: 14 residues. Germline assignment: CDR1 SGHRS and CDR2 YFSETQ. V lost 6 bases, J lost 0 bases, and 13 bases lay in between. CDR3 coding DNA: TGCGCCAGCAATCGAGACTGGAGCTCCTACGAGCAGTACTTC. It translates to CASNRDWSSYEQYF.

The rearrangement uses TRBV24-1 and TRBJ2-1, with D possibly TRBD2 on 6 matching bases. The CDR3 spans 16 residues. The ends were cut back, 0 bases at V and 8 bases at J, with 16 bases in the middle. The germline CDR1 and CDR2 sequences are KGHDR and SFDVKD. CDR3 DNA sequence: TGTGCCACCAGTGATTTGGGAACCGGAGGGCCCTATGAGCAGTTCTTC. Amino acids: CATSDLGTGGPYEQFF.

This clone was observed once. The genes are TRBV7-8 and TRBJ1-2, with 10 positions matching TRBD1. Germline values: CDR1 SGHVS, CDR2 FQNEAQ. CDR3 length equals 16 residues. Losses at the gene ends were 5 bases for V and 4 bases for J; bases not matched to a gene: 10. Written as DNA, the CDR3 is TGTGCCAGCAGCGTAGGAGGGGACAGGGGTTTCTATGGCTACACCTTC. Translating gives CASSVGGDRGFYGYTF.

The gene calls are TRBV24-1 and TRBJ2-3; D is possibly TRBD2 (5 bases). The CDR3 has 11 residues. Deletions cut 4 bases from V and 11 bases from J, with 9 bases between. Germline V CDR1 and CDR2: KGHDR, SFDVKD. The CDR3 DNA reads as TGTGCCACCAGTGACTCGGGGAGGCAGTATTTT. Translated, it gives CATSDSGRQYF.